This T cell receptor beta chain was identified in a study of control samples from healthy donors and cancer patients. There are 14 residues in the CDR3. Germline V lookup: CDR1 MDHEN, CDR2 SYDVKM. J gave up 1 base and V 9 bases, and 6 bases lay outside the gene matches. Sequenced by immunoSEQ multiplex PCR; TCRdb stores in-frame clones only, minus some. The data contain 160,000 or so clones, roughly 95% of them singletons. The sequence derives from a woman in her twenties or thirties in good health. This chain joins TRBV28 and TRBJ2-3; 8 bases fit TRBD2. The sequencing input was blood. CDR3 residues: CASLAGPRTDTQYF. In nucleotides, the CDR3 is TGTGCCAGTTTAGCGGGGCCTCGCACAGATACGCAGTATTTT.